This entry features one T cell receptor (beta chain) sequence. No cognate antigen has been identified for it. It has no much larger one-base neighbor in the sample; base qualities were not kept. This sample was sequenced with an Illumina HiSeq 1500. TCRdb redid the processing of the public reads, applying fastp at Q25 and MiXCR, and retained in-frame beta chains. Every distinct CDR3 protein forms one entry, paired with its most common genes and DNA. The sample table records approximately 910,000 distinct CDR3 sequences; 31% of these occur just once. The ten largest clones represent around an eighth of the sample. This record belongs to a study of T cell repertoires in cytomegalovirus infection (dated 2019 in TCRdb). With regard to the full study: Recently identified HLA-C-restricted CMV epitopes, whose presentation resists viral immunomodulation, were targeted by peptide stimulations together with well-studied HLA-B-restricted epitopes. Because public TCR beta signatures pointed to carriage of CMV infection together with the matching HLA type, the HLA type of each donor mattered for the analysis. Broader findings and caveats from the paper: In both this cohort and an independent 352-donor cohort, the cumulative frequency of public TCR beta family members distinguished carriers of CMV infection plus the relevant HLA type. The ex vivo response was dominated by HLA-C-restricted CMV-specific TCR beta clonotypes, which also provided the single most frequent clonotype in two of eight donors.

In the paper's terms, the treatment or condition label means: in vitro stimulation with specific CMV peptide epitopes to enrich CMV-specific T cells. From a lookup of the germline V gene (reference sequence), CDR1 and CDR2 are DFQATT and SNEGSKA. From the cysteine through the phenylalanine, the CDR3 covers 16 amino acids. Only CDR3 DNA is held: 48 bases, read in frame from base 1. Trimming accounts for 2 bases at V and 4 bases at J, while the number of junction bases matched to no gene is 4. This chain joins TRBV20-1 to TRBJ2-2, with 13 junctional bases fitting TRBD2. The TCR originated in a human donor in good health (CMV status not recorded). Some clones in this sample may be carry-over from other donors' samples. Sequenced material: cultured CD8+ T cells from PBMCs, taken from culture after CMV antigen stimulation. The CDR3 in this case is CSARTSGGAGTGELFF. The sequenced DNA is TGCAGTGCTAGAACTAGCGGGGGGGCGGGCACCGGGGAGCTGTTTTTT.